This passage covers 5 T cell receptor beta chains from one sample sequenced in a study of shared clonotypes between healthy human individuals. CD45RO-negative CD8 cells positively selected for CCR7 made up the naive population, which excluded terminally differentiated effector memory CD45RA+ cells. Assay used: immunoSEQ multiplex PCR; TCRdb lists only in-frame clones, some missing. Among millions of clones listed, about 95% were seen once. Sequencing was done on a sample of naive CD8+ T cells sorted from blood. These receptors all come from a man aged 18 to 29 in good health.

The chain links TRBV19 to TRBJ1-5; maybe TRBD1 (5 bases). Trimming pared 0 bases from V and 5 bases from J, leaving 11 bases between. Looked up from germline, CDR1 is LNHDA and CDR2 is SQIVND (reference sequence). The CDR3 is made up of 15 amino acids. This chain's CDR3 is CASSIDTWGDQPQHF. CDR3 bases: TGTGCCAGTAGTATAGATACGTGGGGGGATCAGCCCCAGCATTTT.

V gene TRBV27 combines with J gene TRBJ1-1; the D is unclear. There are 14 residues in the CDR3. CDR1 MNHEY and CDR2 SMNVEV come from the germline V gene (reference sequence). The V gene lost 3 bases and the J gene lost 1 base, with 9 bases spanning the gap. The chain's CDR3 is CASSLAGSNTEAFF. The CDR3 DNA reads as TGTGCCAGCAGTTTGGCCGGATCGAACACTGAAGCTTTCTTT.

The rearrangement joins TRBV6-5 to TRBJ2-5, with D tentatively TRBD1 (6 bases). V was clipped by 7 bases and J by 4 bases, with 13 bases between them. The CDR3 consists of 13 residues. Germline lookup yields CDR1 MNHEY and CDR2 SVGAGI. The CDR3 loop is CASKVGAGETQYF. The CDR3 DNA follows: TGTGCCAGCAAAGTGGGGGCCGGAGAGACCCAGTACTTC.

V is TRBV10-2 and J is TRBJ2-7; perhaps TRBD1 as D (7 bases). Germline CDR1 is WSHSY and CDR2 is SAAADI. The CDR3 length is 14 residues. Trimming took off 2 bases at V and 5 bases at J, with 13 bases between the two ends. CDR3 nucleotides: TGCGCCAGCAGTGAGGACAGGGACTTCGACGAGCAGTACTTC. It is translated as CASSEDRDFDEQYF.

The rearrangement uses TRBV6-5 and TRBJ2-5, with D possibly matching TRBD2 (5 bases). V lost 6 bases to trimming and J lost 5 bases, with 13 bases between them. Germline V gene data show CDR1 as MNHEY and CDR2 as SVGAGI. The CDR3 covers 13 residues. CDR3 DNA sequence: TGTGCCAGCAGCCTCGGGGTAGCTGAGACCCAGTACTTC. The encoded protein is CASSLGVAETQYF.